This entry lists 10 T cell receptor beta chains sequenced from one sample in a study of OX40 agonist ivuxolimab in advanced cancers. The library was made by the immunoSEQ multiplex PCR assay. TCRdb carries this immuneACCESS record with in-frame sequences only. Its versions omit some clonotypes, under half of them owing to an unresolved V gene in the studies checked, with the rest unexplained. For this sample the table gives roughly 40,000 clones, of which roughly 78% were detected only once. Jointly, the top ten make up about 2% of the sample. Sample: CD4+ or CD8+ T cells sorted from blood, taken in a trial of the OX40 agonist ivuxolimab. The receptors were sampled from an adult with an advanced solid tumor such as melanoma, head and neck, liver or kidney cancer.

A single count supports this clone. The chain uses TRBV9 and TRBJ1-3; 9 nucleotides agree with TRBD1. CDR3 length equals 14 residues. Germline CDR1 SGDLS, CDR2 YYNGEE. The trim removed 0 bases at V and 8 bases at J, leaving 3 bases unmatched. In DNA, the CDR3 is TGTGCCAGCAGCGTAGGGACAGGGGTAGACACCATATATTTT. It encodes CASSVGTGVDTIYF.

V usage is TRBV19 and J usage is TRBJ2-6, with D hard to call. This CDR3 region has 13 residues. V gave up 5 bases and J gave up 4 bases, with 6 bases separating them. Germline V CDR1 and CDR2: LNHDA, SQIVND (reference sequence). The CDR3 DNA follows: TGTGCCAGTAGTGCTACCGGGGCCAACGTCCTGACTTTC. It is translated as CASSATGANVLTF.

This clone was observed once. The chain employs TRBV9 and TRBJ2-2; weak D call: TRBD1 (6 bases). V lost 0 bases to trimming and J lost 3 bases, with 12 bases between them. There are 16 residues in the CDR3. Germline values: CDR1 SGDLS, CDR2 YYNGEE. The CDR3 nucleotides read TGTGCCAGCAGCGTAGCTGGGGACACCTACACCGGGGAGCTGTTTTTT. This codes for CASSVAGDTYTGELFF.

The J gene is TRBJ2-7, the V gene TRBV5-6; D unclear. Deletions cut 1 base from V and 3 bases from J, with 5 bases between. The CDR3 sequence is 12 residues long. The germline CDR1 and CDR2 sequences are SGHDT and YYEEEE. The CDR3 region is CASSLLSYEQYF. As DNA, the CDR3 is TGTGCCAGCAGCTTGTTGAGCTACGAGCAGTACTTC.

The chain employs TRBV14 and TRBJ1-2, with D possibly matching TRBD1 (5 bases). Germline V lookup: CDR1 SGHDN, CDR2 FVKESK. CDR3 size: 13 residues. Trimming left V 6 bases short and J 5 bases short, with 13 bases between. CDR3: CASRLTGRYGYTF. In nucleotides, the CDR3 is TGTGCCAGCAGGCTGACGGGACGATATGGCTACACCTTC.

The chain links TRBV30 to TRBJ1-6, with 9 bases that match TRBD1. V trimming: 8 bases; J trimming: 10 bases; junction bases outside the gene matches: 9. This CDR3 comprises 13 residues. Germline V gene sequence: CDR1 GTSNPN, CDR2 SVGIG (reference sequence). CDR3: CAQTGTGTSPLHF. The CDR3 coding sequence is TGTGCCCAAACCGGGACAGGGACCTCACCCCTCCACTTT.

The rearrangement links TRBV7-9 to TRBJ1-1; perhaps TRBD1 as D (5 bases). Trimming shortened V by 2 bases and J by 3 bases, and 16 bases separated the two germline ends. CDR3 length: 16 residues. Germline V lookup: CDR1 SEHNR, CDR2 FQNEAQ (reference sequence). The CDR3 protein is CASSLSKTSRDTEAFF. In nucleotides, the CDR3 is TGTGCCAGCAGCTTATCAAAGACCTCCAGGGACACTGAAGCTTTCTTT.

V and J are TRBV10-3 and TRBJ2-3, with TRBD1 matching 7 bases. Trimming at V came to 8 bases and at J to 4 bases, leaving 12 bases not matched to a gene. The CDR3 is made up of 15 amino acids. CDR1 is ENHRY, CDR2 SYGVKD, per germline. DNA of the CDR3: TGTGCCATCTCACAAGCGACAGGGATCGCAGATACGCAGTATTTT. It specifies CAISQATGIADTQYF.

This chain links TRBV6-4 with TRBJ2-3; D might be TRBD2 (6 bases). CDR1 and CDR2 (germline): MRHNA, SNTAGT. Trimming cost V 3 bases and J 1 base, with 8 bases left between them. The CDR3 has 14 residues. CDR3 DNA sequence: TGTGCCAGCAGTGAACTAGCCGGCACAGATACGCAGTATTTT. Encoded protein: CASSELAGTDTQYF.

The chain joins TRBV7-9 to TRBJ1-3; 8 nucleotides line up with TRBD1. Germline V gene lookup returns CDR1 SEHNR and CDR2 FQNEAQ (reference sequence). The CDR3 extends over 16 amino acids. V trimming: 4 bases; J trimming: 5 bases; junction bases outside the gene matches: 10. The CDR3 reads CASSSTKQGGRNTIYF. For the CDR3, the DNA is TGTGCCAGCAGCTCGACCAAACAGGGGGGAAGAAACACCATATATTTT. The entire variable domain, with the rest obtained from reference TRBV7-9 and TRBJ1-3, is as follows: DTGVSQNPRHKITKRGQNVTFRCDPISEHNRLYWYRQTLGQGPEFLTYFQNEAQLEKSRLLSDRFSAERPKGSFSTLEIQRTEQGDSAMYLCASSSTKQGGRNTIYFGEGSWLTVV.